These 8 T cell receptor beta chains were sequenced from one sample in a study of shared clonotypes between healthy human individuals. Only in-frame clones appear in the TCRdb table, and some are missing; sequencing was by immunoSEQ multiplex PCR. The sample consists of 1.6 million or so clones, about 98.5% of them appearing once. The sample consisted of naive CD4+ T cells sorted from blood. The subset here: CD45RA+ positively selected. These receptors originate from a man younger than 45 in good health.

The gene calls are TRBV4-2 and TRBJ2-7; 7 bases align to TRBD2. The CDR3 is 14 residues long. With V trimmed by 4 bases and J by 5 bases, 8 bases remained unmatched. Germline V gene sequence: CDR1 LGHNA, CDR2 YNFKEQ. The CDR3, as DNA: TGTGCCAGCAGCCCCGGGGGAGGGGAGGACGAGCAGTACTTC. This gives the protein CASSPGGGEDEQYF.

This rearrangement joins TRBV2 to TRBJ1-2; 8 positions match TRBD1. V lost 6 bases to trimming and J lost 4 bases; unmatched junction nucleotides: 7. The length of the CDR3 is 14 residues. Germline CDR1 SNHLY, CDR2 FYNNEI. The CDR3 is CASRDRGFSYGYTF. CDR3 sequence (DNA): TGTGCCAGCAGAGACAGGGGTTTTAGCTATGGCTACACCTTC.

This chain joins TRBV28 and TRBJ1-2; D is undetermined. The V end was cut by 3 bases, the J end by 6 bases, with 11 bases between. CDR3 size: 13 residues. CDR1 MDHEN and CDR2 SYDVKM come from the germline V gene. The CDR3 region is CASSFRRQNGYTF. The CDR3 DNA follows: TGTGCCAGCAGTTTTCGGCGCCAGAATGGCTACACCTTC.

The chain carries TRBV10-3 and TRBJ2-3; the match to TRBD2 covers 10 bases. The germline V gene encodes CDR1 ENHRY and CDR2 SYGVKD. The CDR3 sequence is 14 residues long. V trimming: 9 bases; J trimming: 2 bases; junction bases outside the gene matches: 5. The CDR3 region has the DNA TGTGCCATTAGGACTAGCGGATACACAGATACGCAGTATTTT. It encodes CAIRTSGYTDTQYF.

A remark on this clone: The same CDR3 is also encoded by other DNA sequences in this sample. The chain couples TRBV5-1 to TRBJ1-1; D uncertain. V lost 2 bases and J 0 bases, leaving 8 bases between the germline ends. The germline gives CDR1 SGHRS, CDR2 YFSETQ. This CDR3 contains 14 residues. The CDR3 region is CASSLGGMNTEAFF. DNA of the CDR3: TGCGCCAGCAGCTTAGGTGGTATGAACACTGAAGCTTTCTTT.

The CDR3 is CASSRSGGVSTDTQYF. The CDR3 DNA reads TGTGCCAGCAGCCGTTCTGGGGGAGTTAGCACAGATACGCAGTATTTT. This chain uses TRBV5-4 with TRBJ2-3, with D perhaps assigned TRBD1 or TRBD2 (5 bases each). V shed 4 bases and J shed 0 bases, with 15 bases lying between them. The CDR3 spans 16 residues. Germline V CDR1 and CDR2: SGHNT, YYREEE (reference sequence).

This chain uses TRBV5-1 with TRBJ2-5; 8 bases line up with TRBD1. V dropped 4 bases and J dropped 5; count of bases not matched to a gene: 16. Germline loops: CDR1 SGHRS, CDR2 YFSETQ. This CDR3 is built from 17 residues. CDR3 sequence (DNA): TGCGCCAGCAGCCATGGACAGGGCGGGTCTAGAGGGGAGACCCAGTACTTC. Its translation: CASSHGQGGSRGETQYF.

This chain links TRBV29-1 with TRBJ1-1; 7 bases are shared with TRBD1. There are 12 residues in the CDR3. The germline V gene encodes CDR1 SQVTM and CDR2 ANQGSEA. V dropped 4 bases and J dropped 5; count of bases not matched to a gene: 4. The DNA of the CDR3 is TGCAGCGTTGTGGTGACAGGGACTGAAGCTTTCTTT. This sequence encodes CSVVVTGTEAFF.